The entry that follows covers one TCR beta chain sequence. Its antigen is still unknown. The data were obtained in a study of cytomegalovirus exposure and HLA in healthy donors. Whole-study findings and limits: A later analysis found first-cohort TCR clusters tended to co-occur in the 100 to 150 validation repertoires. Some TCR beta chains (more than 150 of them) were listed as cytomegalovirus-associated.

Sequenced by immunoSEQ multiplex PCR; TCRdb stores in-frame clones only, minus some. The sample has 150,000 to 200,000 clones, 75% to 90% seen once. CDR3 size: 17 residues. V was shortened by 3 bases and J by 0 bases, with 17 bases between the two germline ends. Germline assignment: CDR1 SGHDN and CDR2 FVKESK. The donors were in the approximately 120-subject validation cohort; that cohort was separate from the 666-subject first cohort. The chain joins TRBV14 to TRBJ2-5; unclear D gene. What was sequenced was PBMCs. This TCR derives from a woman in her late teens or twenties in good health and CMV-seronegative. CDR3 amino acids: CASSHPAALSYQETQYF. CDR3 bases: TGTGCCAGCAGCCACCCGGCGGCTCTTTCTTACCAAGAGACCCAGTACTTC. Full variable domain (remainder filled in from reference TRBV14 and TRBJ2-5): EAGVTQFPSHSVIEKGQTVTLRCDPISGHDNLYWYRRVMGKEIKFLLHFVKESKQDESGMPNNRFLAERTGGTYSTLKVQPAELEDSGVYFCASSHPAALSYQETQYFGPGTRLLVL.